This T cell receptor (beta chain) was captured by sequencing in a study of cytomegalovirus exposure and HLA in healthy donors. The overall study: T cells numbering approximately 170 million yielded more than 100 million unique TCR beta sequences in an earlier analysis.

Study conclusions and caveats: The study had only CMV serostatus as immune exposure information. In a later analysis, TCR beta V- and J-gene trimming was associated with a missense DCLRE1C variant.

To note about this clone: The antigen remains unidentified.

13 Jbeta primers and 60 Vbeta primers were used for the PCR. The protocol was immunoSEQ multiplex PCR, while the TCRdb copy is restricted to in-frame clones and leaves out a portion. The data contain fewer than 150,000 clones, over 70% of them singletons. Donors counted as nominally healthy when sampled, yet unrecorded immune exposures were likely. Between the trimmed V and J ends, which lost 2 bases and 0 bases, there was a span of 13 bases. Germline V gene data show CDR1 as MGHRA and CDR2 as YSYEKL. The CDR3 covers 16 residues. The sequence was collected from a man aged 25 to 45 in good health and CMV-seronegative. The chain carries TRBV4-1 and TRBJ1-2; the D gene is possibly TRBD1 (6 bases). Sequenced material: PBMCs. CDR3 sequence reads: CASSQLQGLANYGYTF. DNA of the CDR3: TGCGCCAGCAGCCAACTTCAGGGGCTTGCTAACTATGGCTACACCTTC.